This T cell receptor beta chain was sequenced during a study of blood T cell repertoires in COVID-19. Clones were read by immunoSEQ multiplex PCR, and TCRdb kept only the in-frame ones, dropping some. The data contain a few hundred thousand clones, just under 90% of them singletons. The receptor was isolated from a woman between 50 and 59 years old who had recovered from COVID-19. The sequenced sample consisted of PBMCs or T cells enriched from blood (not recorded which).

Written as DNA, the CDR3 is TGTGCCAGCAGCCGGACGGGACAAGAGACCCAGTACTTC. Its translation: CASSRTGQETQYF. The rearrangement uses TRBV21-1 and TRBJ2-5; TRBD2 reflects the table's D call only, with no check against the DNA. TRBV21-1 corresponds to a pseudogene. The CDR3 is made up of 13 amino acids.